Presented here are 21 T cell receptor beta chains from one specimen sequenced in a study of T-cell memory formation after mild COVID-19 (dated by TCRdb to the early 2020s). The library was prepared using 5' RACE. The data were produced on an Illumina NovaSeq 6000. In-frame beta chains were kept once TCRdb had trimmed the public reads at Q25 with fastp and called clones with MiXCR. Rows with a matching CDR3 protein are joined into one entry that keeps the most common DNA and genes. The sample contains hundreds of thousands of distinct CDR3 sequences, 18% of them found a single time. 20% to 25% of the sample rests with the top ten. What was sequenced was PBMCs or a T cell subset sorted from them (not recorded which). Every receptor here comes from a man aged 18 to 35 who had mild COVID-19 (a few samples of this study predate the infection). The sample titles of this study are shuffled in the database, so cell type and time point are left out; the donor was told from shared clones.

V is TRBV20-1 and J is TRBJ1-2; 7 nucleotides line up with TRBD1. Germline V gene lookup returns CDR1 DFQATT and CDR2 SNEGSKA (reference sequence). This CDR3 contains 12 residues. V trimming: 6 bases; J trimming: 5 bases; junction bases outside the gene matches: 6. DNA for the CDR3: TGCAGTGCCCCGACAGGGAGTTATGGCTACACCTTC. It codes for CSAPTGSYGYTF.

The table lists this clonotype with many counts. The V gene is TRBV6-6, the J gene TRBJ1-4; D is unclear. The CDR3 runs to 13 residues. Germline V gene sequence: CDR1 MNHNY, CDR2 SVGAGI (reference sequence). Trimming took off 6 bases at V and 4 bases at J, with 9 bases between the two ends. In DNA, the CDR3 is TGTGCCAGCAGGGACGGAATTAATGAAAAACTGTTTTTT. Translating gives CASRDGINEKLFF.

The chain combines TRBV20-1 with TRBJ2-2; D is unclear. Trimming pared 5 bases from V and 1 base from J, leaving 14 bases between. Germline assignment: CDR1 DFQATT and CDR2 SNEGSKA (reference sequence). This CDR3 spans 15 amino acids. The CDR3 DNA reads TGCAGTGCTGGATTTCTTACAGAGAACACCGGGGAGCTGTTTTTT. Translation: CSAGFLTENTGELFF.

The V call is TRBV14, the J call TRBJ2-1; D might be TRBD2 (5 bases). Germline V gene data show CDR1 as SGHDN and CDR2 as FVKESK. V shed 2 bases and J shed 2 bases, with 13 bases lying between them. This CDR3 is 16 amino acids long. The CDR3 here is CASSQRRGTAYNEQFF. The DNA of the CDR3 is TGTGCCAGCAGCCAACGACGGGGAACAGCCTACAATGAGCAGTTCTTC.

This chain connects TRBV5-1 to TRBJ1-2; 7 bases fit TRBD1. Trimming at V came to 6 bases and at J to 5 bases, leaving 16 bases not matched to a gene. Per germline, CDR1 SGHRS and CDR2 YFSETQ. The CDR3 is 16 residues long. The CDR3 DNA sequence: TGCGCCAGCACAGCCCTGGGGGACAGCCGAGATTATGGCTACACCTTC. Translated: CASTALGDSRDYGYTF.

The V gene is TRBV18, the J gene TRBJ1-4; 8 bases map to TRBD1. The germline gives CDR1 KGHSH, CDR2 LQKENI. Trimming took 5 bases from V and 5 from J; bases not matched to a gene: 4. CDR3 size: 14 residues. The CDR3 region is CASSDRGRNEKLFF. CDR3 in DNA: TGTGCCAGCTCAGACAGGGGCCGAAATGAAAAACTGTTTTTT.

The CDR3: CASSQDYRTWSYEQYF. Written as DNA, the CDR3 is TGCGCCAGCAGCCAAGATTACCGAACCTGGTCCTACGAGCAGTACTTC. This rearrangement joins TRBV4-3 to TRBJ2-7; D gene ambiguous. This CDR3 contains 16 residues. The germline gives CDR1 LGHNA, CDR2 YSLEER. V was clipped by 0 bases and J by 1 base, with 13 bases between them.

Worth noting for this clonotype: A much larger clonotype is one base distant, so this may be a read error. The chain is built from TRBV12-3 or TRBV12-4 and TRBJ2-3; D is uncertain. The CDR3 loop spans 12 amino acids. With 3 bases removed from V and 4 bases from J, the gap between germline ends came to 5 bases. In DNA form, the CDR3 reads TGTGCCAGCAGTTTTATTTCAGATACGCAGTATTTT. This encodes CASSFISDTQYF.

Worth noting for this clonotype: This may stem from a read error, because a much larger clone lies one nucleotide away. V gene TRBV11-3 combines with J gene TRBJ2-1; 7 nucleotides match TRBD2. CDR1 and CDR2 from the germline V gene are SGHNT and YENEEA. The CDR3 extends over 16 amino acids. The CDR3 nucleotides read TGTGCCAGCAGCTTAGGAGATAGCGGGCCCTACCATGAGCAGTTCTTC. Encoded protein: CASSLGDSGPYHEQFF.

V and J are TRBV20-1 and TRBJ2-3; 7 positions agree with TRBD2. Germline V gives CDR1 DFQATT, CDR2 SNEGSKA (reference sequence). The CDR3 contains 18 residues. Trimming at V came to 4 bases and at J to 1 base, leaving 17 bases not matched to a gene. The CDR3 here is CSATPGLGRAVGTDTQYF. CDR3 in DNA: TGCAGTGCTACACCTGGACTAGGACGTGCGGTTGGCACAGATACGCAGTATTTT.

This clonotype has just a few counts. The CDR3 bases are TGTGCCAGCAGCATTACAGCCTACGAGCAGTACTTC. Translated, it gives CASSITAYEQYF. The rearrangement links TRBV7-9 to TRBJ2-7; D remains ambiguous. The germline V and J ends were trimmed by 5 bases and 2 bases, with 7 bases remaining between them. The germline gives CDR1 SEHNR, CDR2 FQNEAQ (reference sequence). This CDR3 is built from 12 residues.

The V call is TRBV5-1, the J call TRBJ1-2, with D tentatively TRBD1 (5 bases). The CDR3 has 13 amino acids. Looked up from germline, CDR1 is SGHRS and CDR2 is YFSETQ. V was clipped by 1 base and J by 7 bases, with 11 bases between them. DNA of the CDR3: TGCGCCAGCAGCTTGACAGGTCCTGGTGGCTACACCTTC. Residues: CASSLTGPGGYTF.

The V and J genes are TRBV28 and TRBJ2-1; the D is unclear. Trimming shortened V by 10 bases and J by 4 bases, and 14 bases separated the two germline ends. CDR3 length: 13 residues. CDR1 is MDHEN and CDR2 is SYDVKM in the germline V gene. The CDR3 region is CATLLQPYNEQFF. The CDR3 nucleotides read TGTGCCACCCTTCTTCAACCTTACAATGAGCAGTTCTTC. Full variable domain (remainder filled in from reference TRBV28 and TRBJ2-1): DVKVTQSSRYLVKRTGEKVFLECVQDMDHENMFWYRQDPGLGLRLIYFSYDVKMKEKGDIPEGYSVSREKKERFSLILESASTNQTSMYLCATLLQPYNEQFFGPGTRLTVL.

This chain uses TRBV20-1 with TRBJ1-2; 7 nucleotides line up with TRBD1. V dropped 0 bases and J dropped 3; count of bases not matched to a gene: 4. The CDR3 extends over 14 amino acids. CDR1 and CDR2 (germline): DFQATT, SNEGSKA (reference sequence). The CDR3 sequence is CSARDDRAYYGYTF. In nucleotides, the CDR3 is TGCAGTGCTAGAGATGACAGGGCCTACTATGGCTACACCTTC.

This clonotype was observed at least ten times. The chain uses TRBV20-1 and TRBJ2-3; D is unclear. V gave up 4 bases and J gave up 6 bases, with 5 bases separating them. Looked up from germline, CDR1 is DFQATT and CDR2 is SNEGSKA (reference sequence). The CDR3 runs 10 residues. As DNA, the CDR3 is TGCAGTGCTAAGACGGATACGCAGTATTTT. This translates into CSAKTDTQYF.

This clonotype was observed a handful of times. This rearrangement joins TRBV6-6 to TRBJ2-4; the D call may be TRBD1 or TRBD2 (6 bases each). This CDR3 has 15 residues. V lost 7 bases and J 7 bases, leaving 20 bases between the germline ends. Germline CDR1 reads MNHNY; CDR2 reads SVGAGI (reference sequence). The CDR3 spells CASTPGGGWRNIQYF. As DNA, the CDR3 is TGTGCCAGCACTCCCGGAGGGGGATGGAGGAACATTCAGTACTTC.

This clonotype was seen a few times. This sequence joins TRBV24-1 and TRBJ1-5; the match to TRBD1 covers 7 bases. J lost 4 bases, V lost 4 bases, and 0 bases had no gene match. Germline loops: CDR1 KGHDR, CDR2 SFDVKD. The length of the CDR3 is 13 residues. CDR3 in amino acids: CATSDRGNQPQHF. The CDR3 coding sequence is TGTGCCACCAGTGACAGGGGGAATCAGCCCCAGCATTTT.

The chain has TRBV18 and TRBJ2-7, with unresolved D. The CDR3 length is 12 residues. With 5 bases removed from V and 7 bases from J, the gap between germline ends came to 12 bases. The germline V gene encodes CDR1 KGHSH and CDR2 LQKENI. The chain's CDR3 is CASSKVNSEQYF. CDR3 in DNA: TGTGCCAGCTCAAAAGTTAATTCGGAGCAGTACTTC.

As DNA, the CDR3 is TGTGCCAGCAGCTTATATGGGACCGGTGGAAACACCATATATTTT. This codes for CASSLYGTGGNTIYF. This sequence joins TRBV7-2 and TRBJ1-3; D is possibly TRBD1 (5 bases). Germline lookup yields CDR1 SGHTA and CDR2 FQGNSA. The CDR3 sequence is 15 residues long. V was trimmed by 2 bases and J by 3 bases, leaving 11 bases between them.

A note on this clonotype: The conserved final phenylalanine or tryptophan is absent from the CDR3, which likely points to a read error. The chain is built from TRBV29-1 and TRBJ2-7; TRBD1 or TRBD2 may be the D gene (7 bases each). V shed 4 bases and J shed 4 bases, with 17 bases lying between them. Per germline, CDR1 SQVTM and CDR2 ANQGSEA. The CDR3 has 14 amino acids. This CDR3 is CSVGPRGGLYEQYL. CDR3 bases: TGCAGCGTTGGTCCCAGGGGGGGATTGTACGAGCAGTACTTA.

This sequence joins TRBV5-4 and TRBJ2-1, with TRBD2 matching 10 bases. Looked up from germline, CDR1 is SGHNT and CDR2 is YYREEE (reference sequence). There are 15 residues in the CDR3. The V segment lost 5 bases and the J segment 5 bases; nucleotides outside the gene matches: 7. Written as DNA, the CDR3 is TGTGCCAGCAGTCGGCAAGGACTAGCGGACAATGAGCAGTTCTTC. Protein product: CASSRQGLADNEQFF.